What follows is one TCR beta chain and its context. An end of the junction does not agree with germline; a read error may underlie this. Germline V gene sequence: CDR1 MNHEY, CDR2 SVGAGI. The CDR3 has 14 residues. This sample was included in a study of blood T cell repertoires in COVID-19. Study background: Samples representing acute and convalescent COVID-19 were sourced from the United States, Italy and Spain. Nucleic acid was either cDNA or gDNA, and it came from T cells, B-cell-depleted T cells, or PBMCs.

In the authors' workflow: Counts of nucleated cells, estimated from reference gene primer amplification, were obtained. Using immunoSEQ multiplex PCR, the repertoire was profiled, and TCRdb retains in-frame clones only, with some absent. The DNA gave D and trimming, while V, J and clone size come from that table. The sample yields about 370,000 clones, 90% seen once. V and J are TRBV6-5 and TRBJ2-6; a possible D gene is TRBD2 (6 bases). The sequence was collected from a young man with active or convalescent COVID-19. The sample consisted of peripheral blood. The CDR3 nucleotides are TGTGCCAGCAGTCCAGGGACTGGGGCCAACGTGCTGACTTTC. It is translated as CASSPGTGANVLTF.